This is a list of T cell receptor beta chains from one sample in a study of blood T cell repertoires in COVID-19. The data were produced by immunoSEQ multiplex PCR, yet TCRdb's version contains in-frame clones alone and is incomplete. Of fewer than 250,000 clones detected, about four fifths appear once; the ten largest clones hold 2.5% to 3%. Sequenced input: peripheral blood. The source of these receptors is a woman aged 40 to 55 with active or convalescent COVID-19. CDR3s include the opening cysteine and the closing phenylalanine or tryptophan. D genes are given only for firm matches. Size tells how often a clone was seen (once, few, many) or the class of an expanded clone, and some rows leave it out.

D: TRBD1
J: TRBJ1-1
V: TRBV15
size: -
CDR3: CAASFGQGEAFF
DNA: TGTGCCGCCAGCTTCGGACAGGGAGAAGCTTTCTTT

D: TRBD1
J: TRBJ1-2
V: TRBV5-8
size: -
CDR3: CASSLGQGFYGYTF
DNA: TGTGCCAGCAGCTTAGGACAGGGGTTCTATGGCTACACCTTC

D: -
J: TRBJ2-2
V: TRBV5-1
size: -
CDR3: CASSLVRARAGELFF
DNA: TGCGCCAGCAGCTTGGTCAGGGCTAGGGCCGGGGAGCTGTTTTTT

D: TRBD2
J: TRBJ2-1
V: TRBV18
size: -
CDR3: CASSDGSGGPYEQFF
DNA: TGTGCCAGCTCAGATGGGTCGGGAGGGCCTTATGAGCAGTTCTTC

D: TRBD2
J: TRBJ2-3
V: TRBV5-1
size: -
CDR3: CASTGLAGVMYSDTQYF
DNA: TGCGCCAGCACGGGACTAGCGGGAGTGATGTATTCAGATACGCAGTATTTT

D: -
J: TRBJ2-7
V: TRBV6-5
size: once
CDR3: CASSYSGQGEQYF
DNA: TGTGCCAGCAGTTACTCGGGCCAGGGCGAGCAGTACTTC

D: TRBD2
J: TRBJ2-1
V: TRBV3-1/TRBV3-2
size: -
CDR3: CASSNSGSREQFF
DNA: TGTGCCAGCAGCAATAGCGGGAGCAGGGAGCAGTTCTTC

D: -
J: TRBJ2-3
V: TRBV7-2
size: -
CDR3: CASSPGTDTQYF
DNA: TGTGCCAGCAGCCCCGGGACAGATACGCAGTATTTT

D: TRBD1
J: TRBJ1-5
V: TRBV2
size: -
CDR3: CASREQGRGQPQHF
DNA: TGTGCCAGCAGAGAACAGGGGCGCGGTCAGCCCCAGCATTTT

D: -
J: TRBJ2-7
V: TRBV13
size: -
CDR3: CASSRDGSEQYF
DNA: TGTGCCAGCAGTCGGGACGGGAGCGAGCAGTACTTC

D: -
J: TRBJ2-7
V: TRBV5-1
size: -
CDR3: CASSFEYSRTSFEQYF
DNA: TGCGCCAGCAGCTTCGAATATAGTCGGACATCCTTTGAGCAGTACTTC

D: -
J: TRBJ1-3
V: TRBV11-3
size: -
CDR3: CASSFRMTASSGNTIYF
DNA: TGTGCCAGCAGCTTCCGAATGACAGCCAGCTCTGGAAACACCATATATTTT